A few counts support the clone carrying this TCR beta chain. The data belong to a study of blood T cell repertoires in COVID-19. Study-level information: COVID-19 samples from acute and convalescent phases originated in the United States, Italy and Spain. Sample material is recorded as cDNA or gDNA derived from T cells, B-cell-depleted T cells, or PBMCs.

The assay was immunoSEQ multiplex PCR, and TCRdb's table has in-frame clones only and misses some. The sample contains 200,000 or so clones, roughly 85% of which appear only once. This receptor was taken from a woman aged 25 to 39 with acute or convalescent COVID-19. The source material was peripheral blood.

CDR3 in DNA: TGTGCCAGCAGTAAAGGGGCTAGCGGGGGGGTTACCTTAAACAATGAGCAGTTCTTC. It translates to CASSKGASGGVTLNNEQFF. The chain has TRBV2 and TRBJ2-1, with 12 bases that match TRBD2. The CDR3 has 19 residues. The trim removed 5 bases at V and 5 bases at J, leaving 16 bases unmatched. Per germline, CDR1 SNHLY and CDR2 FYNNEI.